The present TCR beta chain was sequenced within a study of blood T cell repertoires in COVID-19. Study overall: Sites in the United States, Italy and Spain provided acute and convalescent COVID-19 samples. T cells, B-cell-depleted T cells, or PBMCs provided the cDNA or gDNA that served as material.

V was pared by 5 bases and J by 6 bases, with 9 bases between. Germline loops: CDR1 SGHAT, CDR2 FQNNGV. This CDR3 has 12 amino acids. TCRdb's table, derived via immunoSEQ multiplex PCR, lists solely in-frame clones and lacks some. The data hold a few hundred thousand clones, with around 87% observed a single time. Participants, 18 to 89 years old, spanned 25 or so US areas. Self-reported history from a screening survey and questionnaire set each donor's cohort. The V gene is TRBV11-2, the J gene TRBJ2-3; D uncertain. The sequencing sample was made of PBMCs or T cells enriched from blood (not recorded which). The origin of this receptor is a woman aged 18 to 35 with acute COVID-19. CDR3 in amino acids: CASSLNGDTQYF. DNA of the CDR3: TGTGCCAGCAGCCTCAACGGGGATACGCAGTATTTT.